These 7 T cell receptor beta chains came from one sample sequenced in a study of T-cell reconstitution after alpha-beta-depleted transplantation in children. Preparation of the TCRbeta library used unique molecular identifiers. MiXCR was run by TCRdb on the PCR reads, yielding one entry per CDR3 protein. The data hold fewer than 400,000 distinct CDR3 sequences, with around 20% observed a single time. Specimen: PBMCs, mostly from graft donor cells, collected 180 days after TCRalphabeta/CD19-depleted stem cell transplant. The receptors derive from a male patient younger than 18 who had a stem cell transplant for acute lymphoblastic leukemia, so the T cells may come from the graft donor.

This clonotype was recorded a few times. V gene TRBV7-2 combines with J gene TRBJ2-7; 10 bases fit TRBD2. The CDR3 consists of 17 residues. CDR1 SGHTA and CDR2 FQGNSA come from the germline V gene. V lost 1 base and J lost 3; bases outside the gene matches: 9. CDR3 coding DNA: TGTGCCAGCAGCTTAGTGTTTAGCGGGAGGTTATACTACGAGCAGTACTTC. Translating gives CASSLVFSGRLYYEQYF.

The V call is TRBV15, the J call TRBJ2-7; maybe TRBD1 (6 bases). Germline-derived CDR1 and CDR2 are LNHNV and YYDKDF (reference sequence). The germline V and J ends were trimmed by 6 bases and 4 bases, with 19 bases remaining between them. The CDR3 has 15 amino acids. The CDR3 DNA reads as TGTGCCACCAGGGCCGACAGGAGACCCCCGTACGAGCAGTACTTC. Its translation: CATRADRRPPYEQYF.

This clonotype was found many times. The chain employs TRBV5-1 and TRBJ2-1, with a weak D call TRBD2 (5 bases). The V and J ends lost 2 bases and 7 bases respectively, with 13 bases between them. The length of the CDR3 is 14 residues. Germline V gene data show CDR1 as SGHRS and CDR2 as YFSETQ. The CDR3 DNA follows: TGCGCCAGCAGCTTTGTAGACTCGGGGAATGAGCAGTTCTTC. Translating gives CASSFVDSGNEQFF. Full variable domain (rest looked up from reference TRBV5-1 and TRBJ2-1): KAGVTQTPRYLIKTRGQQVTLSCSPISGHRSVSWYQQTPGQGLQFLFEYFSETQRNKGNFPGRFSGRQFSNSRSEMNVSTLELGDSALYLCASSFVDSGNEQFFGPGTRLTVL.

The rearrangement uses TRBV7-6 and TRBJ1-1, with D tentatively TRBD1 (6 bases). Per germline, CDR1 SGHVS and CDR2 FNYEAQ. The CDR3 length is 16 residues. The V end lost 1 base, the J end lost 0 bases, and 12 bases lay between the germline ends. The DNA for the CDR3 is TGTGCCAGCAGCTTAGGAACGACAGGTATGAACACTGAAGCTTTCTTT. This codes for CASSLGTTGMNTEAFF.

The rearrangement links TRBV10-3 to TRBJ2-1; the D is unclear. The ends were cut back, 1 base at V and 6 bases at J, with 4 bases in the middle. From germline, CDR1 is ENHRY and CDR2 SYGVKD. The CDR3 totals 12 residues. CDR3 bases: TGTGCCATCAGTGAGTTGGGCAATGAGCAGTTCTTC. Protein: CAISELGNEQFF.

This chain links TRBV10-3 with TRBJ2-6; 7 bases agree with TRBD2. From germline, CDR1 is ENHRY and CDR2 SYGVKD. V shed 8 bases, J shed 0 bases, and the junction held 4 bases outside the gene matches. The CDR3 is 15 residues long. CDR3 sequence: CAIQRDSSGANVLTF. The CDR3 coding sequence is TGTGCCATCCAGCGGGATAGCTCTGGGGCCAACGTCCTGACTTTC.

The chain has TRBV6-5 and TRBJ1-4; D is ambiguous. Germline lookup yields CDR1 MNHEY and CDR2 SVGAGI. With 0 bases removed from V and 8 bases from J, the gap between germline ends came to 13 bases. The CDR3 length is 15 residues. The chain's CDR3 is CASSYSNGLVEKLFF. As DNA, the CDR3 is TGTGCCAGCAGTTACTCGAACGGGTTGGTAGAAAAACTGTTTTTT.